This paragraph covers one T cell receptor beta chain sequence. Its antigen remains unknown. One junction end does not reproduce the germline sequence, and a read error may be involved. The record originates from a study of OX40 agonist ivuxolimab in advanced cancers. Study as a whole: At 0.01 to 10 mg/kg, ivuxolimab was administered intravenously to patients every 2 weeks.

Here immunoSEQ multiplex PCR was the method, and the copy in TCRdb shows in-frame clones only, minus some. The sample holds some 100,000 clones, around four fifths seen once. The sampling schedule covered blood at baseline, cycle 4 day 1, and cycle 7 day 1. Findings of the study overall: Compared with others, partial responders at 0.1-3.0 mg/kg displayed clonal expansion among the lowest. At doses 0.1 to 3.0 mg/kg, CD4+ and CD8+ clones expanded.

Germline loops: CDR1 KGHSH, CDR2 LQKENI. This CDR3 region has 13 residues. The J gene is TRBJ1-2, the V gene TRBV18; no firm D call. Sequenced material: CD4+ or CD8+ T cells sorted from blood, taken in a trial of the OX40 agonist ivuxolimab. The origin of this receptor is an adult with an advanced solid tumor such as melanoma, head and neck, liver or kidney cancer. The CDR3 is CASSPRGQDPSGF. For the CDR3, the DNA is TGTGCCAGCTCACCACGAGGCCAGGACCCCTCCGGTTTC.